The 17 T cell receptor beta chains below come from one sample, sequenced in a study of cytomegalovirus exposure and HLA in healthy donors. The method was immunoSEQ multiplex PCR; TCRdb's version includes in-frame clones alone and lacks a portion of them. This sample has roughly 75,000 clones, with 70% to 90% found just once. The sample consisted of PBMCs. The receptors come from a man aged 30 to 45 in good health and CMV-seronegative.

The rearrangement links TRBV19 to TRBJ2-4, with 7 positions matching TRBD2. CDR3 length: 15 amino acids. Germline loops: CDR1 LNHDA, CDR2 SQIVND (reference sequence). V gave up 9 bases and J gave up 2 bases; unmatched junction bases: 10. The CDR3 region is CARGLGGGTKNIQYF. In DNA form, the CDR3 reads TGTGCCAGAGGACTCGGCGGGGGAACCAAAAACATTCAGTACTTC.

Here the CDR3 reads CASSAGGLNGKLFF. The CDR3, as DNA: TGTGCCAGCAGCGCAGGGGGACTGAACGGAAAACTGTTTTTT. The chain joins TRBV9 to TRBJ1-4, with 7 bases identical to TRBD1. Germline trimming cut 3 bases from V and 10 bases from J; bases unmatched to any gene: 9. The V gene's germline CDR1 is SGDLS and CDR2 YYNGEE. This CDR3 is 14 amino acids long.

The chain combines TRBV9 with TRBJ1-1; 7 positions agree with TRBD1. J was trimmed by 0 bases and V by 3 bases; bases with no gene match: 5. The CDR3 totals 15 residues. CDR1 SGDLS and CDR2 YYNGEE come from the germline V gene. The DNA for the CDR3 is TGTGCCAGCAGCGCCCGGACAGGATTGAACACTGAAGCTTTCTTT. Protein product: CASSARTGLNTEAFF.

The gene calls are TRBV4-3 and TRBJ1-4; unclear D gene. The CDR3 runs 14 residues. Germline V CDR1 and CDR2: LGHNA, YSLEER. V dropped 2 bases and J dropped 7 bases, with 11 bases sitting between them. CDR3 amino acids: CASSQRGMGEKLFF. CDR3 nucleotides: TGCGCCAGCAGCCAACGAGGGATGGGTGAAAAACTGTTTTTT.

This clone has more than one count but fewer than ten. The chain has TRBV6-6 and TRBJ1-2; D perhaps matches TRBD1 (5 bases). The CDR3 runs 13 residues. Trimming cost V 11 bases and J 4 bases, with 17 bases left between them. Germline loops: CDR1 MNHNY, CDR2 SVGAGI (reference sequence). CDR3 loop: CAGPRTGGYGYTF. DNA of the CDR3: TGTGCCGGCCCAAGGACGGGGGGCTATGGCTACACCTTC.

This chain connects TRBV28 to TRBJ2-7; D might be TRBD2 (6 bases). Germline V CDR1 and CDR2: MDHEN, SYDVKM. This CDR3 spans 17 amino acids. The V gene lost 4 bases and the J gene lost 0 bases, with 19 bases spanning the gap. The CDR3 coding sequence is TGTGCCAGCAGTTCCCTGGGTTGGGAGGTTAGCTCCTACGAGCAGTACTTC. Amino acid sequence: CASSSLGWEVSSYEQYF. The full variable domain, rest sourced from reference TRBV28 and TRBJ2-7, is DVKVTQSSRYLVKRTGEKVFLECVQDMDHENMFWYRQDPGLGLRLIYFSYDVKMKEKGDIPEGYSVSREKKERFSLILESASTNQTSMYLCASSSLGWEVSSYEQYFGPGTRLTVT.

The chain uses TRBV4-3 and TRBJ2-1; unclear D gene. CDR1 LGHNA and CDR2 YSLEER come from the germline V gene. CDR3 length: 17 residues. The germline V and J ends were trimmed by 0 bases and 1 base, with 13 bases remaining between them. The CDR3 DNA reads TGCGCCAGCAGCCAAGACCCCCCGCCCGCGTCCTACAATGAGCAGTTCTTC. This sequence encodes CASSQDPPPASYNEQFF.

This clone is a singleton in its sample. The chain employs TRBV7-2 and TRBJ2-5; TRBD2 matches 10 bases. The CDR3 is 16 residues long. Germline V gives CDR1 SGHTA, CDR2 FQGNSA. V shed 5 bases, J shed 1 base, and the junction held 7 bases outside the gene matches. The CDR3 DNA is TGTGCCAGCAGCCAAACTAGCGGGGCCCTCCAAGAGACCCAGTACTTC. Translated, it gives CASSQTSGALQETQYF.

The chain links TRBV7-9 to TRBJ1-5; D perhaps matches TRBD1 (5 bases). V dropped 4 bases and J dropped 4 bases, with 14 bases sitting between them. Germline lookup yields CDR1 SEHNR and CDR2 FQNEAQ (reference sequence). The CDR3 runs 15 residues. As DNA, the CDR3 is TGTGCCAGCAGCTCTACGCAGGCAGGGAATCAGCCCCAGCATTTT. Its protein is CASSSTQAGNQPQHF.

This chain connects TRBV7-9 to TRBJ2-3; the D gene is possibly TRBD1 (6 bases). Germline loops: CDR1 SEHNR, CDR2 FQNEAQ (reference sequence). The CDR3 consists of 14 residues. V was trimmed by 5 bases and J by 1 base, leaving 10 bases between them. The CDR3 DNA follows: TGTGCCAGCAGCCGGGACATACGCACAGATACGCAGTATTTT. Amino acids: CASSRDIRTDTQYF.

The chain has TRBV19 and TRBJ1-2; D is undetermined. The length of the CDR3 is 14 residues. CDR1 and CDR2 (germline): LNHDA, SQIVND (reference sequence). Deletions cut 3 bases from V and 2 bases from J, with 10 bases between. The CDR3 coding sequence is TGTGCCAGTAGTATTGAGAGCGTAAACTATGGCTACACCTTC. This codes for CASSIESVNYGYTF.

The gene calls are TRBV7-6 and TRBJ1-5; 8 bases align to TRBD1. This CDR3 is built from 17 residues. Germline CDR1 is SGHVS and CDR2 is FNYEAQ. V shed 4 bases, J shed 7 bases, and the junction held 15 bases outside the gene matches. The CDR3 DNA reads as TGTGCCAGCAGCTCCCTAAGCGACAGGGGAGGGCGACAGCCCCAGCATTTT. This codes for CASSSLSDRGGRQPQHF. The full variable domain, its missing parts supplied by reference TRBV7-6 and TRBJ1-5, is GAGVSQSPRYKVTKRGQDVALRCDPISGHVSLYWYRQALGQGPEFLTYFNYEAQQDKSGLPNDRFSAERPEGSISTLTIQRTEQRDSAMYRCASSSLSDRGGRQPQHFGDGTRLSIL.

The CDR3 sequence: CASSSRVPYNEQFF. The DNA for the CDR3 is TGTGCCAGCAGCTCCAGGGTACCTTACAATGAGCAGTTCTTC. The V and J genes are TRBV7-9 and TRBJ2-1; TRBD1 is a possible D gene (5 bases). This CDR3 has 14 amino acids. Looked up from germline, CDR1 is SEHNR and CDR2 is FQNEAQ (reference sequence). The V and J ends lost 4 bases and 4 bases respectively, with 11 bases between them.

With respect to this clone: Compared with germline, one end of the junction differs, possibly owing to a read error. The chain has TRBV7-8 and TRBJ2-4; D is unclear. CDR3 length equals 14 residues. Germline CDR1 reads SGHVS; CDR2 reads FQNEAQ. The CDR3 here is CASSLTGWQNLQYF. The CDR3 nucleotides read TGTGCCAGCAGCTTAACCGGGTGGCAAAACCTTCAGTACTTC. The full variable domain, its missing parts supplied by reference TRBV7-8 and TRBJ2-4, is GAGVSQSPRYKVAKRGQDVALRCDPISGHVSLFWYQQALGQGPEFLTYFQNEAQLDKSGLPSDRFFAERPEGSVSTLKIQRTQQEDSAVYLCASSLTGWQNLQYFGAGTRLSVL.

The V call is TRBV9, the J call TRBJ2-1; 7 positions match TRBD1. Germline CDR1 SGDLS, CDR2 YYNGEE. Trimming removed 2 bases from V and 15 bases from J; junction bases left unmatched: 5. This CDR3 spans 11 amino acids. The DNA of the CDR3 is TGTGCCAGCAGCGTCACAGGGGTACTGTTCTTC. Translating gives CASSVTGVLFF.

The chain is built from TRBV5-4 and TRBJ2-1, with 12 bases aligning to TRBD2. Germline loops: CDR1 SGHNT, CDR2 YYREEE (reference sequence). CDR3 length: 18 amino acids. The V gene end was trimmed by 4 bases and the J gene end by 6 bases; junction bases not matched to a gene: 14. The CDR3 bases are TGTGCCAGCAGCCTACGGGCGGCTAGCGGGGGGGTTCGCAATGAGCAGTTCTTC. It specifies CASSLRAASGGVRNEQFF. Complete variable domain (other parts from reference TRBV5-4 and TRBJ2-1): ETGVTQSPTHLIKTRGQQVTLRCSSQSGHNTVSWYQQALGQGPQFIFQYYREEENGRGNFPPRFSGLQFPNYSSELNVNALELDDSALYLCASSLRAASGGVRNEQFFGPGTRLTVL.

V usage is TRBV29-1 and J usage is TRBJ1-1, with a weak D call TRBD1 (5 bases). CDR3 length: 13 residues. V lost 4 bases and J lost 1, with 10 bases in between. Germline V gene lookup returns CDR1 SQVTM and CDR2 ANQGSEA. The CDR3 is CSVGRQTNTEAFF. In nucleotides, the CDR3 is TGCAGCGTTGGGCGACAGACGAACACTGAAGCTTTCTTT.